The T cell receptor beta chain under discussion was sequenced for a study of control samples from healthy donors and cancer patients. Measured with immunoSEQ multiplex PCR; TCRdb has only the in-frame clones, and not every one. The table records 95,000 to 130,000 clones, around 87% of them present only once. Germline CDR1 is MGHRA and CDR2 is YSYEKL. The CDR3 sequence is 14 residues long. V lost 0 bases to trimming and J lost 6 bases, with 11 bases between them. This TCR derives from a woman aged 50 to 65 with colorectal cancer. Sequencing was done on a sample of PBMCs. The chain employs TRBV4-1 and TRBJ1-2, with D uncertain. CDR3 sequence (DNA): TGCGCCAGCAGCCAAGACTTTTTGCTGGATGGCTACACCTTC. Its translation is CASSQDFLLDGYTF.